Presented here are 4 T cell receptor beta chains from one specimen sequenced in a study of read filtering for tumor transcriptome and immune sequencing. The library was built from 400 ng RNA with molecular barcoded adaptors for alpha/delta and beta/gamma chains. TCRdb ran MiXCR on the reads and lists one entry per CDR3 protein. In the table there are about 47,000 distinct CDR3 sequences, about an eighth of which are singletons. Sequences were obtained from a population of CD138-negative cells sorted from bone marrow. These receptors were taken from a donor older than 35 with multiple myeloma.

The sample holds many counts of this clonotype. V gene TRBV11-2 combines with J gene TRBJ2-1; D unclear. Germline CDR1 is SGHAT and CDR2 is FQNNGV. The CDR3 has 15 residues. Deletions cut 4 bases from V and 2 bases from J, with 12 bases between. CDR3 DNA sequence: TGTGCCAGCAGCTACGGGCGGAATACCTACAATGAGCAGTTCTTC. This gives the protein CASSYGRNTYNEQFF.

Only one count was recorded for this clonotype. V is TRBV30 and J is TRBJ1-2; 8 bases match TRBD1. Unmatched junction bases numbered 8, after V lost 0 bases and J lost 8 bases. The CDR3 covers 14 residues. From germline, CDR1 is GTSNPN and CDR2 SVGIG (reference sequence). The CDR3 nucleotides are TGTGCCTGGAGTGTTGACAGGGGAGAAACCGGCTACACCTTC. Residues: CAWSVDRGETGYTF.

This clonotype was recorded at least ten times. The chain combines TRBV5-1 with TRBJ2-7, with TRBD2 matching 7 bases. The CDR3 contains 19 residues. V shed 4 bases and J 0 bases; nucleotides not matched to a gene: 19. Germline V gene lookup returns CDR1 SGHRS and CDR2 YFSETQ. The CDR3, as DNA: TGCGCCAGCAGCCTCACCGCCCCAGAGGGGCGGACTAGCTCCTACGAGCAGTACTTC. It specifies CASSLTAPEGRTSSYEQYF.

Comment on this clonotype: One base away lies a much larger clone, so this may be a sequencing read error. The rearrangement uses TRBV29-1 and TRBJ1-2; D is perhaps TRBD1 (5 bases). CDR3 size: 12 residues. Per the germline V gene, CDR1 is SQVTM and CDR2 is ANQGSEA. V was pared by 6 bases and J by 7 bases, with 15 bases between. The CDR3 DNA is TGCAGCGTGCATCAGGGAGACTGTGGCTACACCTTC. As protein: CSVHQGDCGYTF.